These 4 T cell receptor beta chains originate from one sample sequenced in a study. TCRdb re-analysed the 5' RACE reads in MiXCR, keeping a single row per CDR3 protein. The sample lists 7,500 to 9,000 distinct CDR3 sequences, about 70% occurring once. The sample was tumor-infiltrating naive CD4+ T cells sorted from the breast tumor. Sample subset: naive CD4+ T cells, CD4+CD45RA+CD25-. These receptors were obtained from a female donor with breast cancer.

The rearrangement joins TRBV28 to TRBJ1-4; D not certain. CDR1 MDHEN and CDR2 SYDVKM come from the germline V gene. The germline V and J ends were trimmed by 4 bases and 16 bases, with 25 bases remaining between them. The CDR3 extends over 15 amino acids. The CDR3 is CASSSTEGRPGAGFF. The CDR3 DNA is TGTGCCAGCAGTTCCACTGAAGGCCGGCCCGGCGCGGGGTTTTTT.

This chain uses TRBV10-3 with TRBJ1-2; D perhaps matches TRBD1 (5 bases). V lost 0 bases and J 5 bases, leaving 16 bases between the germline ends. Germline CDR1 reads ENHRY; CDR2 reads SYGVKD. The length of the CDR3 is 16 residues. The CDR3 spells CAISESFRGTAYGYTF. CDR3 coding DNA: TGTGCCATCAGTGAGTCGTTTAGGGGTACCGCTTATGGCTACACCTTC.

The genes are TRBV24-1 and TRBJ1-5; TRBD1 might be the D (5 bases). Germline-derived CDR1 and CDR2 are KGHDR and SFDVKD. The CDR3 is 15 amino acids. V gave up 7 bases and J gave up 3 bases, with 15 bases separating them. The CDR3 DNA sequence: TGTGCCACCAGCCCTCGGGGGGGACCCAATCAGCCCCAGCATTTT. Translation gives CATSPRGGPNQPQHF.

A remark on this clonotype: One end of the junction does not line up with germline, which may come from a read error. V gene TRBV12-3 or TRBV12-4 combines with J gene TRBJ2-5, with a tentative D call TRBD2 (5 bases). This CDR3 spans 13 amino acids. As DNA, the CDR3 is TGTGCCAGCGCCTACGGGATTCAAAAGACCCGGTACTTC. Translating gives CASAYGIQKTRYF.